Shown below are 22 T cell receptor beta chains from a single sample sequenced in a study of regulatory T cells in long-lasting Graves disease (dated by TCRdb to about 2021). The time point tag for this specimen amounts to: newly diagnosed GD, antithyroid drugs for less than 3 months. For both TCR sequencing and RNA sequencing, RNA was extracted from PBMCs in TRIzol. The protocol used for the library was multiplex PCR. The run used an Illumina HiSeq 4000. CDR3 regions were amplified by Arm-PCR with iRepertoire HTBI primers to construct TCR beta libraries. Using fastp trimming at Q25 and MiXCR clonotype assembly, TCRdb reanalyzed the public sequencing data and kept in-frame beta chains. Entries are consolidated by CDR3 protein sequence, retaining the most common genes and DNA. The table for this sample lists 550,000 to 700,000 distinct CDR3 sequences; about 16% of them were counted only once. Approximately 12% of the sample is in the top ten clones.

The same sample was also studied in work on T cells in Graves' hyperthyroidism and ophthalmopathy.

The material was peripheral blood mononuclear cells (PBMCs), obtained at new diagnosis, from a patient treated with antithyroid drugs. Receptor source: a man younger than 30 with Graves disease. Donor details come from another sample of the same person, matched by shared clones.

There are many counts of this clonotype. This rearrangement joins TRBV6-1 to TRBJ2-3; 7 bases line up with TRBD1. The CDR3 spans 17 residues. Germline V gene data show CDR1 as MNHNS and CDR2 as SASEGT. J gave up 2 bases and V 8 bases, and 16 bases lay outside the gene matches. CDR3 sequence reads: CASPPLRTGDPTDTQYF. The CDR3 DNA reads TGTGCCAGCCCACCGCTAAGAACAGGGGACCCCACAGATACGCAGTATTTT.

This clonotype showed up many times. The rearrangement links TRBV10-3 to TRBJ2-5, with D possibly matching TRBD1 (5 bases). This CDR3 contains 12 residues. V dropped 6 bases and J dropped 5 bases, with 10 bases sitting between them. Germline-derived CDR1 and CDR2 are ENHRY and SYGVKD. DNA of the CDR3: TGTGCCATCAGGGGGCTTGGGGAGACCCAGTACTTC. This sequence encodes CAIRGLGETQYF.

Concerning this clonotype: A read error may explain this, as a much larger clone is one base away. The V call is TRBV6-1, the J call TRBJ2-3; 8 bases are a match to TRBD2. This CDR3 comprises 16 residues. The trim removed 11 bases at V and 0 bases at J, leaving 13 bases unmatched. Germline CDR1 reads MNHNS; CDR2 reads SASEGT. The CDR3 reads CAGQREPALSTDTQYF. The CDR3 nucleotides read TGTGCCGGCCAGCGGGAGCCCGCCCTTAGCACAGATACGCAGTATTTT.

Only a few counts were recorded for this clonotype. V gene TRBV11-2 combines with J gene TRBJ2-1, with D unclear. Germline-derived CDR1 and CDR2 are SGHAT and FQNNGV. Trimming took 3 bases from V and 8 from J, leaving 8 bases between them. The CDR3 runs to 12 residues. The CDR3 reads CASSFVVYEQFF. The CDR3 DNA follows: TGTGCCAGCAGCTTTGTTGTGTATGAGCAGTTCTTC.

With regard to this clonotype: The junction does not match germline at one end; this may be a read error. The V call is TRBV5-5, the J call TRBJ1-5; possibly TRBD1 for D (5 bases). The germline V gene has CDR1 SGHKS and CDR2 YYEKEE (reference sequence). The CDR3 sequence is 15 residues long. The CDR3 nucleotides read TGTGCCTGCAGCCCCGGGGGGGGTAGCAATCAGCCCCAGCATTTT. Its protein product is CACSPGGGSNQPQHF.

V and J are TRBV4-2 and TRBJ2-1; 7 bases fit TRBD2. CDR3 length: 14 residues. The V segment lost 0 bases and the J segment 7 bases; nucleotides outside the gene matches: 3. Germline V gene sequence: CDR1 LGHNA, CDR2 YNFKEQ. CDR3 sequence: CASSQDRTSNEQFF. The CDR3 nucleotides read TGTGCCAGCAGCCAAGATCGGACTAGTAATGAGCAGTTCTTC.

This clonotype has just a few counts. The chain is built from TRBV30 and TRBJ1-5; 10 positions agree with TRBD1. The V gene end was trimmed by 0 bases and the J gene end by 7 bases; junction bases not matched to a gene: 3. CDR3 length: 14 residues. The V gene's germline CDR1 is GTSNPN and CDR2 SVGIG (reference sequence). The CDR3 DNA follows: TGTGCCTGGAGTGTGGACAGGGGGTTACAGCCCCAGCATTTT. As protein: CAWSVDRGLQPQHF.

The rearrangement uses TRBV6-2 or TRBV6-3 and TRBJ2-7; 13 bases line up with TRBD2. The J call may be wrong; the DNA end is better matched by TRBJ2-3. CDR1 is MNHEY and CDR2 is SVGEGT in the germline V gene. This CDR3 comprises 16 residues. This CDR3 is CASSYVTSGRTDTQYF. In nucleotides, the CDR3 is TGTGCCAGCAGTTACGTGACTAGCGGGAGGACAGATACGCAGTATTTT.

This rearrangement joins TRBV9 to TRBJ2-2, with 9 bases matching TRBD2. V was clipped by 4 bases and J by 6 bases; unmatched bases: 13. Germline CDR1 SGDLS, CDR2 YYNGEE. CDR3 length: 17 residues. DNA for the CDR3: TGTGCCAGCAGCCCAGTAGGGGCGGGAGGGCCCCCCGGGGAGCTGTTTTTT. Translating it yields CASSPVGAGGPPGELFF.

In this sample, this clonotype turned up a few times. The V and J genes are TRBV6-2 or TRBV6-3 and TRBJ2-1; D remains unclear. V shed 4 bases and J shed 9 bases, with 10 bases lying between them. This CDR3 spans 12 amino acids. The V gene's germline CDR1 is MNHEY and CDR2 SVGEGT. The CDR3 loop is CASSSGLGEQFF. The DNA of the CDR3 is TGTGCCAGCAGTTCCGGGTTGGGTGAGCAGTTCTTC.

The table lists this clonotype with many counts. The gene calls are TRBV11-2 and TRBJ1-5; D is uncertain. V was clipped by 6 bases and J by 4 bases, with 10 bases between them. Germline CDR1 and CDR2: SGHAT and FQNNGV. The CDR3 consists of 13 residues. In DNA form, the CDR3 reads TGTGCCAGCAGTCCGTCCTTAAATCAGCCCCAGCATTTT. This encodes CASSPSLNQPQHF. Variable domain in full (rest from reference TRBV11-2 and TRBJ1-5): EAGVAQSPRYKIIEKRQSVAFWCNPISGHATLYWYQQILGQGPKLLIQFQNNGVVDDSQLPKDRFSAERLKGVDSTLKIQPAKLEDSAVYLCASSPSLNQPQHFGDGTRLSIL.

The CDR3 spells CASTPTGGLTEAFF. The DNA for the CDR3 is TGTGCCAGTACCCCGACAGGGGGCTTAACTGAAGCTTTCTTT. The rearrangement uses TRBV19 and TRBJ1-1, with 10 bases identical to TRBD1. The CDR3 has 14 residues. The ends lost 7 bases at V and 5 bases at J; junction bases unmatched: 7. Germline-derived CDR1 and CDR2 are LNHDA and SQIVND (reference sequence). The complete variable domain, with remaining parts taken from reference TRBV19 and TRBJ1-1, reads DGGITQSPKYLFRKEGQNVTLSCEQNLNHDAMYWYRQDPGQGLRLIYYSQIVNDFQKGDIAEGYSVSREKKESFPLTVTSAQKNPTAFYLCASTPTGGLTEAFFGQGTRLTVV.

This clonotype was seen at least ten times. The V gene is TRBV15, the J gene TRBJ2-5, with TRBD2 as a possible D gene (7 bases). The V gene's germline CDR1 is LNHNV and CDR2 YYDKDF (reference sequence). The V end lost 1 base, the J end lost 6 bases, and 21 bases lay between the germline ends. The CDR3 spans 17 residues. Here the CDR3 DNA reads TGTGCCACCAGCAGAGCGGGGTCGGGGGGCTTTACGAAGACCCAGTACTTC. Translated: CATSRAGSGGFTKTQYF.

This clonotype showed up just a few times. This rearrangement joins TRBV2 to TRBJ2-2; 11 nucleotides agree with TRBD1. V gave up 11 bases and J gave up 2 bases; unmatched junction bases: 4. Germline assignment: CDR1 SNHLY and CDR2 FYNNEI. This CDR3 has 14 amino acids. The CDR3 coding sequence is TGTGCCGGGGGACAGGGGGTTAACACCGGGGAGCTGTTTTTT. It specifies CAGGQGVNTGELFF.

The sample holds many counts of this clonotype. The chain has TRBV2 and TRBJ1-6, with 7 bases aligning to TRBD1. Looked up from germline, CDR1 is SNHLY and CDR2 is FYNNEI. V shed 3 bases, J shed 9 bases, and the junction held 5 bases outside the gene matches. The CDR3 contains 14 residues. CDR3 bases: TGTGCCAGCAGTGATGAGGGGGCTACTTCACCCCTCCACTTT. The encoded protein is CASSDEGATSPLHF. Full variable domain (missing parts from reference TRBV2 and TRBJ1-6): EPEVTQTPSHQVTQMGQEVILRCVPISNHLYFYWYRQILGQKVEFLVSFYNNEISEKSEIFDDQFSVERPDGSNFTLKIRSTKLEDSAMYFCASSDEGATSPLHFGNGTRLTVT.

V and J are TRBV7-8 and TRBJ1-3; a weak D match, TRBD1 (6 bases). The germline gives CDR1 SGHVS, CDR2 FQNEAQ. V was pared by 6 bases and J by 2 bases, with 11 bases between. The CDR3 covers 14 residues. In DNA, the CDR3 is TGTGCCAGCAGGGTAGGGGGAGCTGGAAACACCATATATTTT. This codes for CASRVGGAGNTIYF.

This clonotype has just a few counts. This rearrangement joins TRBV28 to TRBJ2-5; D remains unclear. Between the trimmed V and J ends, which lost 1 base and 12 bases, there was a span of 12 bases. The CDR3 sequence is 12 residues long. CDR1 is MDHEN, CDR2 SYDVKM, per germline. This CDR3 is CASSLLGRSEYF. Written as DNA, the CDR3 is TGTGCCAGCAGTTTATTGGGCAGGTCTGAGTACTTC.

Ten or more counts support this clonotype. The chain uses TRBV29-1 and TRBJ2-3; 13 bases map to TRBD2. This CDR3 has 15 amino acids. Germline V gene sequence: CDR1 SQVTM, CDR2 ANQGSEA. The V segment lost 4 bases and the J segment 3 bases; nucleotides outside the gene matches: 4. CDR3 nucleotides: TGCAGCGTTGGGACTAGCGGGAGTGTAACAGATACGCAGTATTTT. Residues: CSVGTSGSVTDTQYF.

This chain uses TRBV24-1 with TRBJ2-3, with 8 bases fitting TRBD1. Germline CDR1 reads KGHDR; CDR2 reads SFDVKD. The V gene end was trimmed by 9 bases and the J gene end by 4 bases; junction bases not matched to a gene: 8. This CDR3 region has 14 residues. The CDR3 spells CATASTGAADTQYF. CDR3 sequence (DNA): TGTGCCACCGCTTCGACAGGGGCGGCAGATACGCAGTATTTT.

This clonotype was seen repeatedly, ten times or more. The genes are TRBV6-1 and TRBJ1-2; D is ambiguous. Trimming pared 3 bases from V and 8 bases from J, leaving 22 bases between. Germline values: CDR1 MNHNS, CDR2 SASEGT. The CDR3 contains 16 residues. As DNA, the CDR3 is TGTGCCAGCAGTGAGATCTCGTTTGGGTTGTCGGCGGGCTACACCTTC. Its translation: CASSEISFGLSAGYTF.

Regarding this clonotype: This likely came from a read error, as a far larger clone is one base away. The J gene is TRBJ2-5, the V gene TRBV11-2; D possibly corresponds to TRBD2 (5 bases). Germline CDR1 reads SGHAT; CDR2 reads FQNNGV. This CDR3 is built from 12 residues. Trimming cost V 5 bases and J 11 bases, with 15 bases left between them. The CDR3 loop reads CASSREVTEQYF. CDR3 coding DNA: TGTGCCAGCAGCCGGGAAGTGACTGAGCAGTACTTC.

Many counts were recorded for this clonotype. The chain has TRBV6-2 or TRBV6-3 and TRBJ2-1; 10 nucleotides match TRBD2. Germline assignment: CDR1 MNHEY and CDR2 SVGEGT. Germline trimming cut 2 bases from V and 6 bases from J; bases unmatched to any gene: 7. This CDR3 region has 16 residues. CDR3 nucleotides: TGTGCCAGCAGTTACGCTAGCGGGAGACCTCTCAATGAGCAGTTCTTC. Its protein is CASSYASGRPLNEQFF.